The text below deals with one TCR beta chain. Its antigen is unknown. This record comes from a study of blood T cells in healthy people across ages. General study points: Per million T cells, TCR beta diversity dropped about linearly as age rose. Researchers said unsorted PBMCs prevented a conclusive naive versus antigen-experienced comparison.

PCR was performed a second time for roughly 7 to 11 cycles using a sample-barcoded 5' primer and a J-beta primer mix. TCRdb called the 5' RACE reads again in MiXCR, with one record for every CDR3 protein. Of approximately 800,000 distinct CDR3 sequences listed, about three fifths are singletons. The CDR3 has 16 amino acids. Germline CDR1 MNHEY, CDR2 SMNVEV (reference sequence). J was trimmed by 2 bases and V by 7 bases; bases with no gene match: 9. The rearrangement joins TRBV27 to TRBJ2-2, with 8 bases lining up with TRBD2. Sequencing was carried out using blood. The TCR sequence derives from a young man in good health. The CDR3 bases are TGTGCCAGCAACCCTGCGGGAGGACTTAACACCGGGGAGCTGTTTTTT. As protein: CASNPAGGLNTGELFF.